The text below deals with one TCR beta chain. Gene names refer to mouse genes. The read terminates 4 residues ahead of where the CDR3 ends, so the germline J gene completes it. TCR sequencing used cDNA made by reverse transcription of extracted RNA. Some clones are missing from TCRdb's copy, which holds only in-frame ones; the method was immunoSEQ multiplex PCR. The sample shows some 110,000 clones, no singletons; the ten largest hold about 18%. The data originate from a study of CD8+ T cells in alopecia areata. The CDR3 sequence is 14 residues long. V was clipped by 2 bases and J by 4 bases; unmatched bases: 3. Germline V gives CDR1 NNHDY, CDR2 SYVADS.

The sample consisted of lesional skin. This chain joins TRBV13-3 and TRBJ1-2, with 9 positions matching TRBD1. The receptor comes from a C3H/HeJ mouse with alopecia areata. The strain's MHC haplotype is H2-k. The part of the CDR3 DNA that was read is TGTGCCAGCAGTGAACAGGGGGCAGGCTCC. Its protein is CASSEQGAGS. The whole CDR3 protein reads CASSEQGAGSDYTF.